These 21 T cell receptor beta chains were all obtained from the same sample, sequenced in a study of cytomegalovirus exposure and HLA in healthy donors. Generated by immunoSEQ multiplex PCR, the TCRdb table keeps only in-frame clones and is missing some. The sample lists 60,000 to 80,000 clones, around 94% seen once, with approximately 3% in the top ten. The sequenced sample was PBMCs. All receptors derive from a woman aged 18 to 35 in good health and CMV-seropositive.

The chain joins TRBV6-1 to TRBJ2-7; 7 bases fit TRBD1. The CDR3 totals 15 residues. Germline-derived CDR1 and CDR2 are MNHNS and SASEGT. V lost 5 bases and J lost 1; bases outside the gene matches: 8. The CDR3 DNA reads TGTGCCAGCAGTACACAGGGGTCGTTATCCTACGAGCAGTACTTC. Protein: CASSTQGSLSYEQYF.

This clone has just one count. V and J are TRBV6-5 and TRBJ2-7; tentatively, D is TRBD1 (6 bases). CDR1 and CDR2 (germline): MNHEY, SVGAGI. Trimming stripped 2 bases from V and 5 bases from J, with 13 bases between. The CDR3 consists of 14 residues. The CDR3 protein is CASSYGTYFHEQYF. CDR3 nucleotide sequence: TGTGCCAGCAGTTACGGGACATACTTCCACGAGCAGTACTTC.

The gene calls are TRBV9 and TRBJ2-5, with 7 bases aligning to TRBD1. The DNA end is more similar to TRBJ2-7, so the J call may be wrong. In germline, CDR1 is SGDLS, CDR2 YYNGEE. The CDR3 consists of 14 residues. The CDR3: CASSAGQTPYEQYF. The CDR3 region has the DNA TGTGCCAGCAGCGCGGGACAGACCCCCTACGAGCAGTACTTC.

The chain employs TRBV10-1 and TRBJ1-3; D is ambiguous. CDR3 length equals 13 residues. The germline gives CDR1 WNHNN, CDR2 SYGVQD (reference sequence). Trimming stripped 3 bases from V and 3 bases from J, with 6 bases between. The CDR3: CASSDGFGNTIYF. The CDR3 DNA reads TGCGCCAGCAGTGACGGTTTTGGAAACACCATATATTTT.

CDR3 residues: CASSAAGLSYEKLFF. Written as DNA, the CDR3 is TGTGCCAGCAGTGCGGCGGGGCTGAGTTATGAAAAACTGTTTTTT. The chain uses TRBV28 and TRBJ1-4; possibly TRBD1 for D (5 bases). The CDR3 has 15 amino acids. Germline V gene lookup returns CDR1 MDHEN and CDR2 SYDVKM. V lost 5 bases and J lost 6, with 16 bases in between.

V is TRBV6-1 and J is TRBJ2-2, with 8 bases fitting TRBD1. Germline CDR1 MNHNS, CDR2 SASEGT. The trim removed 3 bases at V and 5 bases at J, leaving 5 bases unmatched. There are 15 residues in the CDR3. The CDR3 loop reads CASSETGEHTGELFF. Written as DNA, the CDR3 is TGTGCCAGCAGTGAGACAGGGGAGCATACCGGGGAGCTGTTTTTT.

This rearrangement joins TRBV5-1 to TRBJ2-2, with 10 bases identical to TRBD2. The CDR3 has 19 amino acids. The V gene end was trimmed by 4 bases and the J gene end by 7 bases; junction bases not matched to a gene: 19. In germline, CDR1 is SGHRS, CDR2 YFSETQ. This chain's CDR3 is CASSPFWTSGPSEGGELFF. The CDR3 DNA follows: TGCGCCAGCAGCCCGTTTTGGACTAGCGGACCCAGTGAGGGCGGGGAGCTGTTTTTT.

The chain joins TRBV18 to TRBJ1-1; perhaps TRBD1 as D (5 bases). The CDR3 is made up of 13 amino acids. CDR1 is KGHSH, CDR2 LQKENI, per germline. V lost 2 bases and J 10 bases, leaving 14 bases between the germline ends. CDR3 nucleotides: TGTGCCAGCTCACCAGTATTGGGGCAGGGAGCTTTCTTT. It encodes CASSPVLGQGAFF. The full variable domain, rest sourced from reference TRBV18 and TRBJ1-1, is NAGVMQNPRHLVRRRGQEARLRCSPMKGHSHVYWYRQLPEEGLKFMVYLQKENIIDESGMPKERFSAEFPKEGPSILRIQQVVRGDSAAYFCASSPVLGQGAFFGQGTRLTVV.

Worth noting for this clone: The junction does not match germline at one end; this may be a read error. The chain has TRBV6-4 and TRBJ2-1, with TRBD2 identical over 9 bases. The CDR3 is 14 amino acids. CDR1 and CDR2 from the germline V gene are MRHNA and SNTAGT. CDR3 loop: CVSSDGRGGHEQFF. CDR3 DNA sequence: TGTGTCAGCAGTGACGGGCGGGGGGGCCATGAGCAGTTCTTC.

The rearrangement uses TRBV21-1 and TRBJ1-2. TRBV21-1 is tagged as a pseudogene. This CDR3 spans 13 amino acids. The CDR3 DNA sequence: TGTATTTATATAAGGTGGAGGGACTATGGCTACACCTTC. It encodes CIYIRWRDYGYTF.

The chain is built from TRBV15 and TRBJ1-1, with D possibly matching TRBD1 (6 bases). The CDR3 loop spans 14 amino acids. Germline CDR1 LNHNV, CDR2 YYDKDF (reference sequence). Trimming shortened V by 1 base and J by 1 base, and 7 bases separated the two germline ends. In DNA form, the CDR3 reads TGTGCCACCAGCAGAGGGACAGCGAACACTGAAGCTTTCTTT. As protein: CATSRGTANTEAFF.

The chain combines TRBV11-2 with TRBJ2-7; 7 bases are shared with TRBD2. CDR1 is SGHAT, CDR2 FQNNGV, per germline. The V segment lost 7 bases and the J segment 0 bases; nucleotides outside the gene matches: 12. There are 16 residues in the CDR3. As DNA, the CDR3 is TGTGCCAGCAAACCCCTTGGCGGGGGTTACTCCTACGAGCAGTACTTC. Amino acid sequence: CASKPLGGGYSYEQYF. The complete variable domain, with remaining parts taken from reference TRBV11-2 and TRBJ2-7, reads EAGVAQSPRYKIIEKRQSVAFWCNPISGHATLYWYQQILGQGPKLLIQFQNNGVVDDSQLPKDRFSAERLKGVDSTLKIQPAKLEDSAVYLCASKPLGGGYSYEQYFGPGTRLTVT.

This rearrangement joins TRBV28 to TRBJ2-7; possibly TRBD2 for D (6 bases). The CDR3 is made up of 14 amino acids. Germline V gene sequence: CDR1 MDHEN, CDR2 SYDVKM. The germline V and J ends were trimmed by 3 bases and 6 bases, with 15 bases remaining between them. The chain's CDR3 is CASSFVTSTTEQYF. The CDR3 DNA sequence: TGTGCCAGCAGTTTCGTAACTAGCACAACCGAGCAGTACTTC. The full variable domain, in which reference TRBV28 and TRBJ2-7 provide the parts outside the CDR3, is DVKVTQSSRYLVKRTGEKVFLECVQDMDHENMFWYRQDPGLGLRLIYFSYDVKMKEKGDIPEGYSVSREKKERFSLILESASTNQTSMYLCASSFVTSTTEQYFGPGTRLTVT.

The chain combines TRBV9 with TRBJ1-5, with D maybe TRBD1 (5 bases). The germline V gene has CDR1 SGDLS and CDR2 YYNGEE. The CDR3 is made up of 16 amino acids. Deletions cut 0 bases from V and 0 bases from J, with 10 bases between. CDR3 amino acids: CASSVAMGGSNQPQHF. Written as DNA, the CDR3 is TGTGCCAGCAGCGTAGCTATGGGGGGTAGCAATCAGCCCCAGCATTTT.

The J gene is TRBJ2-5, the V gene TRBV28; 7 bases align to TRBD2. The germline gives CDR1 MDHEN, CDR2 SYDVKM. Trimming took 8 bases from V and 3 from J; bases not matched to a gene: 6. This CDR3 is 13 amino acids long. The chain's CDR3 is CASRRGLEETQYF. CDR3 nucleotide sequence: TGTGCCAGCCGGCGGGGGTTGGAAGAGACCCAGTACTTC.

The chain links TRBV5-5 to TRBJ2-2, with 8 positions matching TRBD1. The length of the CDR3 is 15 residues. The V and J ends lost 4 bases and 1 base, in that order; junction bases with no gene match: 3. Germline assignment: CDR1 SGHKS and CDR2 YYEKEE (reference sequence). CDR3 nucleotides: TGTGCCAGCAGCCGAGGACAGGGGAACACCGGGGAGCTGTTTTTT. Protein product: CASSRGQGNTGELFF.

The sample holds one count of this clone. The rearrangement joins TRBV6-1 to TRBJ2-7, with 7 positions matching TRBD1. CDR1 MNHNS and CDR2 SASEGT come from the germline V gene. V lost 11 bases to trimming and J lost 6 bases; unmatched junction nucleotides: 16. CDR3 size: 14 residues. In DNA, the CDR3 is TGTGCCGTCTATAAAGGGACAGTCAGCTCCGAGCAGTACTTC. This codes for CAVYKGTVSSEQYF.

The rearrangement uses TRBV10-1 and TRBJ2-3, with a tentative D call TRBD1 (6 bases). CDR1 WNHNN and CDR2 SYGVQD come from the germline V gene (reference sequence). Trimming cost V 10 bases and J 2 bases, with 16 bases left between them. The CDR3 has 14 amino acids. The DNA of the CDR3 is TGCGCCACCGCTGACAGGAGAAACACAGATACGCAGTATTTT. It encodes CATADRRNTDTQYF.

This clone was seen a single time. The chain employs TRBV5-6 and TRBJ2-1; a weak D match, TRBD2 (5 bases). The CDR3 is made up of 15 amino acids. Germline loops: CDR1 SGHDT, CDR2 YYEEEE. With 2 bases removed from V and 1 base from J, the gap between germline ends came to 10 bases. The CDR3 is CASSFGSASYNEQFF. CDR3 nucleotides: TGTGCCAGCAGCTTCGGTAGCGCTTCCTACAATGAGCAGTTCTTC.

This clone has more than one count but fewer than ten. J is TRBJ2-7 and V is TRBV12-5; D is unclear. Germline V gene data show CDR1 as LGHNT and CDR2 as FRNRAP. V was trimmed by 7 bases and J by 1 base, leaving 11 bases between them. CDR3 length: 13 residues. The CDR3 nucleotides read TGTGCTAGTGCCCTGGTAGAGTCCTACGAGCAGTACTTC. Its translation is CASALVESYEQYF.

V gene TRBV7-6 combines with J gene TRBJ2-7; 7 positions agree with TRBD2. The CDR3 spans 13 residues. Germline CDR1 is SGHVS and CDR2 is FNYEAQ. The V gene end was trimmed by 4 bases and the J gene end by 3 bases; junction bases not matched to a gene: 3. CDR3 DNA sequence: TGTGCCAGCAGCTCCCAGCGGGGCTACGAGCAGTACTTC. Translating it yields CASSSQRGYEQYF.